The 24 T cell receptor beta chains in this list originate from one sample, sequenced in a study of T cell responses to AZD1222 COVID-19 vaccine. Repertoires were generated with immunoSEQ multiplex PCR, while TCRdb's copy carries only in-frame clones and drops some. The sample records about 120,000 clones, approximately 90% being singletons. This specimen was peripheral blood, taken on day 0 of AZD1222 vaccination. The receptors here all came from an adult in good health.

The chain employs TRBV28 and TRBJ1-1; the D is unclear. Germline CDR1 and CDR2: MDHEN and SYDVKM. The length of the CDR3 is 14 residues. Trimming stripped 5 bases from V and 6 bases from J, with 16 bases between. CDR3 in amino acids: CASSIPSEVSEAFF. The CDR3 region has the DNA TGTGCCAGCAGTATTCCATCGGAGGTGTCTGAAGCTTTCTTT.

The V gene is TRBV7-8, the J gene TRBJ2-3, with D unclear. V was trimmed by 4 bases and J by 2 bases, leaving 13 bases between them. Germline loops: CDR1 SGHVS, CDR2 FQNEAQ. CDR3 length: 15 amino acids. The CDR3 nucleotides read TGTGCCAGCAGCTCCTTCCACGGGCCCACAGATACGCAGTATTTT. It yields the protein CASSSFHGPTDTQYF.

The CDR3 sequence: CAWRSGTDFYGYTF. CDR3 nucleotide sequence: TGTGCCTGGAGGTCAGGGACCGACTTCTATGGCTACACCTTC. The V and J genes are TRBV30 and TRBJ1-2; weak D call: TRBD1 (5 bases). This CDR3 spans 14 amino acids. Deletions cut 3 bases from V and 4 bases from J, with 15 bases between. Per germline, CDR1 GTSNPN and CDR2 SVGIG (reference sequence).

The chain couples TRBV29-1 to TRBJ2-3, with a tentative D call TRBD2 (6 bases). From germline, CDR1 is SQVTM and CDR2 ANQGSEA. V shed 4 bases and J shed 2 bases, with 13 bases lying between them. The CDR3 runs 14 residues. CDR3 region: CSVAASADTDTQYF. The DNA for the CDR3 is TGCAGCGTTGCGGCTAGCGCCGACACAGATACGCAGTATTTT.

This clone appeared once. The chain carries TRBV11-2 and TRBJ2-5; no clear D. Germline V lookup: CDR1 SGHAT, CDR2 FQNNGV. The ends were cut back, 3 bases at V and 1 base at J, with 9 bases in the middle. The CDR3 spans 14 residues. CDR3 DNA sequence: TGTGCCAGCAGCTTCACCCCGTCCCAAGAGACCCAGTACTTC. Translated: CASSFTPSQETQYF.

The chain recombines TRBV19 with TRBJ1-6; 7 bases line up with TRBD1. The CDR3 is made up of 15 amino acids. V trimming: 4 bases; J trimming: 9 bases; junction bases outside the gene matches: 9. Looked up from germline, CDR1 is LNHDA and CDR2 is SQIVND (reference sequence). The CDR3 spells CASSTQTGLGSPLHF. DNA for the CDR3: TGTGCCAGTAGTACGCAGACAGGGCTTGGTTCACCCCTCCACTTT. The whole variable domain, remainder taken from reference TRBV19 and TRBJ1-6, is DGGITQSPKYLFRKEGQNVTLSCEQNLNHDAMYWYRQDPGQGLRLIYYSQIVNDFQKGDIAEGYSVSREKKESFPLTVTSAQKNPTAFYLCASSTQTGLGSPLHFGNGTRLTVT.

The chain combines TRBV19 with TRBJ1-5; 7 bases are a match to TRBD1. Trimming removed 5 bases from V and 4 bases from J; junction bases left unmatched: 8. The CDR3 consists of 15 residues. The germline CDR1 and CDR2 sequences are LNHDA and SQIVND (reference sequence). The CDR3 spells CASSSGTEGNQPQHF. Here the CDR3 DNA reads TGTGCCAGTAGTTCCGGGACAGAGGGGAATCAGCCCCAGCATTTT.

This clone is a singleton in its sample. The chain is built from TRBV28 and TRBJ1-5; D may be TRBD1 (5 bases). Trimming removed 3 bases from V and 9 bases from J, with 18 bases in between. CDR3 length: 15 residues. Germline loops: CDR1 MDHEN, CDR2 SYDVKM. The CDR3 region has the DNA TGTGCCAGCAGTTTGAGAGGTGATCAGGGTAGGCCCCAGCATTTT. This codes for CASSLRGDQGRPQHF.

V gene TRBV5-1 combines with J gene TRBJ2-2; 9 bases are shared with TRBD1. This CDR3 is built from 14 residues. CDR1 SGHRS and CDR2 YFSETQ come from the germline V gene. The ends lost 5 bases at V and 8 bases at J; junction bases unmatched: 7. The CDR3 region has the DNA TGCGCCAGCAGTCCTACAGGGGGCGGAGGGGAGCTGTTTTTT. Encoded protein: CASSPTGGGGELFF.

The CDR3 loop reads CASGALGTGDGYTF. CDR3 coding DNA: TGTGCCAGCGGCGCCCTGGGGACAGGGGATGGCTACACCTTC. The chain links TRBV2 to TRBJ1-2; the match to TRBD1 covers 10 bases. Unmatched junction bases numbered 9, after V lost 8 bases and J lost 6 bases. CDR1 is SNHLY, CDR2 FYNNEI, per germline. The CDR3 extends over 14 amino acids.

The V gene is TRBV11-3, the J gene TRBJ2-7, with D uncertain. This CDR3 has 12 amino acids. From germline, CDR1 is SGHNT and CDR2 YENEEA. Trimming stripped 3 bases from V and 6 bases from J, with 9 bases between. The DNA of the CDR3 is TGTGCCAGCAGCTTGGGCCCGGGCGAGCAGTACTTC. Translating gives CASSLGPGEQYF.

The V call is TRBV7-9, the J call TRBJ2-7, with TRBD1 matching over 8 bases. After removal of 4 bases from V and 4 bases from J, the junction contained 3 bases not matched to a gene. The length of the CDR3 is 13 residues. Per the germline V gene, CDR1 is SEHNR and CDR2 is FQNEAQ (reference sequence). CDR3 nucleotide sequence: TGTGCCAGCAGCTCAGACAGGGGTTACGAGCAGTACTTC. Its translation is CASSSDRGYEQYF.

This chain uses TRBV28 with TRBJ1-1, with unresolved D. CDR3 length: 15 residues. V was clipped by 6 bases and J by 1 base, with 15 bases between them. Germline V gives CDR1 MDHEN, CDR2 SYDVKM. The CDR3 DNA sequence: TGTGCCAGCAGGCCCCACCGGGAGGGGAACACTGAAGCTTTCTTT. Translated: CASRPHREGNTEAFF. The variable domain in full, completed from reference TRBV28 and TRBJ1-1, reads DVKVTQSSRYLVKRTGEKVFLECVQDMDHENMFWYRQDPGLGLRLIYFSYDVKMKEKGDIPEGYSVSREKKERFSLILESASTNQTSMYLCASRPHREGNTEAFFGQGTRLTVV.

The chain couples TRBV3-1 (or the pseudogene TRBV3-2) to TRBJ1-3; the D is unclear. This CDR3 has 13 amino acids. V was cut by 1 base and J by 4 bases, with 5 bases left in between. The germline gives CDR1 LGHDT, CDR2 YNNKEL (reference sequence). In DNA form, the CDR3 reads TGTGCCAGCAGCCAAGTGGCCGGAAACACCATATATTTT. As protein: CASSQVAGNTIYF.

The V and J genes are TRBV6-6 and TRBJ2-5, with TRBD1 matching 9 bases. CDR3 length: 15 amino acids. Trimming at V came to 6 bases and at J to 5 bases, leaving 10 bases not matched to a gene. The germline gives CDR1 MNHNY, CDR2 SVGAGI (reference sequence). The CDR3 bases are TGTGCCAGCAGACCGGGACAGGGTCCGATTGAGACCCAGTACTTC. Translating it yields CASRPGQGPIETQYF.

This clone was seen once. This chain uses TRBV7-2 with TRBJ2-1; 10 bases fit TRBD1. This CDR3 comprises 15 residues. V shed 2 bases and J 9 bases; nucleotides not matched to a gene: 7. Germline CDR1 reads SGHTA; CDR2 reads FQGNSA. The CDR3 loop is CASSLSGQGGGEQFF. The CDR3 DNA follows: TGTGCCAGCAGCTTATCAGGACAGGGGGGAGGTGAGCAGTTCTTC.

The CDR3 sequence is CASRRTVNTEAFF. CDR3 in DNA: TGTGCCAGCAGGAGAACAGTGAACACTGAAGCTTTCTTT. The chain couples TRBV6-5 to TRBJ1-1; D is uncertain. The CDR3 is 13 residues long. Per the germline V gene, CDR1 is MNHEY and CDR2 is SVGAGI. The V and J ends lost 6 bases and 0 bases respectively, with 8 bases between them.

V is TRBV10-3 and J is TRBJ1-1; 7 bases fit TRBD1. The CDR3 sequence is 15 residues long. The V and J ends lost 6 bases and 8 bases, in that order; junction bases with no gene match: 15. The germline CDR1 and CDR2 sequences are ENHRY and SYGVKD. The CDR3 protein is CAISRPPEQGREAFF. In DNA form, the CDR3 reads TGTGCCATCAGCCGACCACCAGAACAGGGGAGGGAAGCTTTCTTT.

The chain's CDR3 is CASSPRESGANVLTF. The CDR3, as DNA: TGTGCCAGCAGCCCACGGGAATCCGGGGCCAACGTCCTGACTTTC. The J gene is TRBJ2-6, the V gene TRBV7-3; D is possibly TRBD2 (5 bases). The CDR3 contains 15 residues. Germline V lookup: CDR1 SGHTA, CDR2 FQGTGA. V lost 5 bases, J lost 4 bases, and 12 bases lay in between.

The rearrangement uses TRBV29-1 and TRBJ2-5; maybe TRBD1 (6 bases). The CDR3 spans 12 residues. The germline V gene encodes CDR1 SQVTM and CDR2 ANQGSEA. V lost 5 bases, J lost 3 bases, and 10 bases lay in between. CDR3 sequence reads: CSVRRTEETQYF. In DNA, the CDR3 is TGCAGCGTTCGGAGGACAGAAGAGACCCAGTACTTC.

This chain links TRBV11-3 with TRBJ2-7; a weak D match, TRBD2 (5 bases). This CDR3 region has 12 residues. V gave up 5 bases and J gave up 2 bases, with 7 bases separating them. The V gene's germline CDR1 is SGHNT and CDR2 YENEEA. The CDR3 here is CASSPGTYEQYF. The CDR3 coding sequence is TGTGCCAGCAGCCCGGGAACCTACGAGCAGTACTTC.

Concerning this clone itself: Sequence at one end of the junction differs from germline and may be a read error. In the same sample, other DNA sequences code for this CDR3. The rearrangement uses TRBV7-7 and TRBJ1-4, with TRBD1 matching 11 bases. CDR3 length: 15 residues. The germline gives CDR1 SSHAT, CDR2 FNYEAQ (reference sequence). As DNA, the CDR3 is TGTGCTAGCAGCCTAGGACAGGGGGCGGATGAAAAACTGTTTTTT. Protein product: CASSLGQGADEKLFF.

CDR3 residues: CASSVDGGTSGRAETQYF. The CDR3, as DNA: TGTGCCAGCAGCGTAGACGGGGGAACTAGCGGGAGGGCAGAGACCCAGTACTTC. This rearrangement joins TRBV9 to TRBJ2-5, with 13 bases lining up with TRBD2. The V gene end was trimmed by 0 bases and the J gene end by 4 bases; junction bases not matched to a gene: 9. The CDR3 runs to 18 residues. Germline V gene lookup returns CDR1 SGDLS and CDR2 YYNGEE.

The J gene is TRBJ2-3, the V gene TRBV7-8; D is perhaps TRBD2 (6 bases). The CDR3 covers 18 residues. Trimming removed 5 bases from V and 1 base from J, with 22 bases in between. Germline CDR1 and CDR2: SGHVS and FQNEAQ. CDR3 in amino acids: CASSQKWGVRPRTDTQYF. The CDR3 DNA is TGTGCCAGCAGCCAGAAGTGGGGGGTTAGGCCCCGCACAGATACGCAGTATTTT.